These 7 T cell receptor beta chains were sequenced from one sample in a study of cytomegalovirus exposure and HLA in healthy donors. The PCR made use of 60 Vbeta and 13 Jbeta primers. Clones were read by immunoSEQ multiplex PCR, and TCRdb kept only the in-frame ones, dropping some. The sample lists about 120,000 clones; about 59% were seen once. The sample comprised PBMCs. These receptors were collected from a woman in her thirties or forties in good health and CMV-seropositive.

The V gene is TRBV2, the J gene TRBJ1-2; 10 nucleotides agree with TRBD1. CDR1 SNHLY and CDR2 FYNNEI come from the germline V gene. Trimming cost V 6 bases and J 8 bases; bases outside gene matches: 9. The CDR3 totals 14 residues. CDR3 region: CASRDRDRGNGYTF. The DNA of the CDR3 is TGTGCCAGCAGGGATAGGGACAGGGGTAACGGCTACACCTTC.

This chain uses TRBV4-3 with TRBJ1-1; 9 bases are a match to TRBD1. The CDR3 is 15 amino acids. Germline V gene lookup returns CDR1 LGHNA and CDR2 YSLEER. Losses at the gene ends were 2 bases for V and 1 base for J; bases not matched to a gene: 2. CDR3: CASSQTTGGNTEAFF. Here the CDR3 DNA reads TGCGCCAGCAGCCAAACGACAGGGGGGAACACTGAAGCTTTCTTT.

The chain recombines TRBV25-1 with TRBJ1-1, with 8 bases aligning to TRBD1. The junction had 8 bases not matched to a gene; V was cut back by 6 bases and J by 2 bases. Germline V gene sequence: CDR1 MGHDK, CDR2 SYGVNS. There are 15 residues in the CDR3. CDR3 nucleotide sequence: TGTGCCAGCAGGCCCCGGACAGGGTTTAACACTGAAGCTTTCTTT. Amino acids: CASRPRTGFNTEAFF.

The chain is built from TRBV4-3 and TRBJ2-1; 8 positions agree with TRBD1. CDR1 is LGHNA, CDR2 YSLEER, per germline. Losses at the gene ends were 4 bases for V and 8 bases for J; bases not matched to a gene: 7. This CDR3 is 14 amino acids long. CDR3 sequence (DNA): TGCGCCAGCAGCCTGGACAGGGAGAGGGATGAGCAGTTCTTC. Amino acid sequence: CASSLDRERDEQFF.

The rearrangement links TRBV6-5 to TRBJ2-5, with a possible D match to TRBD2 (6 bases). V was trimmed by 6 bases and J by 2 bases, leaving 16 bases between them. In germline, CDR1 is MNHEY, CDR2 SVGAGI. There are 15 residues in the CDR3. CDR3 sequence: CASSPQGLVQETQYF. CDR3 DNA sequence: TGTGCCAGCAGCCCCCAGGGACTGGTACAAGAGACCCAGTACTTC.

The chain joins TRBV28 to TRBJ2-5; possibly TRBD2 for D (5 bases). The V end lost 5 bases, the J end lost 1 base, and 14 bases lay between the germline ends. The length of the CDR3 is 15 residues. Germline V gene sequence: CDR1 MDHEN, CDR2 SYDVKM. DNA for the CDR3: TGTGCCAGCAGTCCTTTCGGGAAGCCCCAAGAGACCCAGTACTTC. It encodes CASSPFGKPQETQYF.

The chain recombines TRBV28 with TRBJ1-3; no reliable D call. The CDR3 loop spans 15 amino acids. The germline CDR1 and CDR2 sequences are MDHEN and SYDVKM. V lost 3 bases to trimming and J lost 3 bases, with 12 bases between them. CDR3 sequence: CASSFRGTLGNTIYF. Here the CDR3 DNA reads TGTGCCAGCAGTTTTCGAGGAACGCTTGGAAACACCATATATTTT.